This T cell receptor beta chain was captured by sequencing in a study of Graves' ophthalmopathy and Graves' hyperthyroidism. Study-wide context: The collection of peripheral blood took place at initial diagnosis, before any treatment. Overall study results and limits: The model's ophthalmopathy progression predictions had about 71% sensitivity and about 72% specificity.

Many counts were recorded for this clonotype. Its antigen is not known. The CDR3 has 13 residues. The V end lost 4 bases, the J end lost 3 bases, and 6 bases lay between the germline ends. Germline V gene sequence: CDR1 LNHNV, CDR2 YYDKDF (reference sequence). It was on clinical symptoms, serum thyroxine, TRAb, thyroid ultrasound and orbital computed tomography that diagnosis relied. For repertoire sequencing, the TCR beta CDR3 regions were amplified from RNA transcripts. A first-round RT-PCR used HTBI primers, followed by a second-round multiplex PCR. TCRdb reprocessed the multiplex PCR reads via MiXCR and lists one record per CDR3 protein. The table shows hundreds of thousands of distinct CDR3 sequences, with about a fifth occurring only once.

The sequence was obtained from a woman between 18 and 29 years old with stable Graves' hyperthyroidism. Some clones in this sample may be carry-over from other donors' samples. The material sequenced was peripheral blood. This chain links TRBV15 with TRBJ2-2, with D maybe TRBD1 (5 bases). CDR3 in amino acids: CATSIRDTGELFF. In DNA form, the CDR3 reads TGTGCCACCAGCATCAGGGACACCGGGGAGCTGTTTTTT.